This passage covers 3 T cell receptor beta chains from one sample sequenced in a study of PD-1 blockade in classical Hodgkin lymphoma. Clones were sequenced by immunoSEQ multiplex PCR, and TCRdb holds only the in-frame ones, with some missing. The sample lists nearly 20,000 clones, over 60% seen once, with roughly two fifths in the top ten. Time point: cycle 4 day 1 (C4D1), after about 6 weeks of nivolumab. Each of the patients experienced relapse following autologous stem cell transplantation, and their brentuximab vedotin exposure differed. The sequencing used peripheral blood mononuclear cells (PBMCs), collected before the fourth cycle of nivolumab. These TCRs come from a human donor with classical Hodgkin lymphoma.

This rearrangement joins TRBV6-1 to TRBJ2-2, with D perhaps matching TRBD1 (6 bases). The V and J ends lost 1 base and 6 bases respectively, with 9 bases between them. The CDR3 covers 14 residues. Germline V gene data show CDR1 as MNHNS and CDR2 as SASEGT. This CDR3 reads CASSEGGLAGELFF. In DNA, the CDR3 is TGTGCCAGCAGTGAAGGGGGGCTGGCCGGGGAGCTGTTTTTT.

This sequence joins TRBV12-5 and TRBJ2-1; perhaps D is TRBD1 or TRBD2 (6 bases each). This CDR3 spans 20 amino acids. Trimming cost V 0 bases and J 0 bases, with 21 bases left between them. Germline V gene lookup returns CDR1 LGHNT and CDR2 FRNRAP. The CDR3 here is CASGLVRNRDWMSSYNEQFF. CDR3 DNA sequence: TGTGCTAGTGGTTTGGTACGGAACAGGGACTGGATGAGCTCCTACAATGAGCAGTTCTTC.

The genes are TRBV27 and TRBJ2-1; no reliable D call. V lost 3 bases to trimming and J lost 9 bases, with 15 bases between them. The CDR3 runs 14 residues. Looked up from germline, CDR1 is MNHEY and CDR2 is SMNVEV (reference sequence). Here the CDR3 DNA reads TGTGCCAGCAGTTTGCGAGGCTGGTATGGTGAGCAGTTCTTC. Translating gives CASSLRGWYGEQFF.